A single sample is the source of the 21 T cell receptor beta chains below, sequenced in a study of control samples from healthy donors and cancer patients. The data were produced by immunoSEQ multiplex PCR, yet TCRdb's version contains in-frame clones alone and is incomplete. The table shows about 96,000 clones, with 93% occurring only once. Sequencing was carried out using blood. The receptor source for this set is a man between 18 and 35 years old in good health.

This rearrangement joins TRBV5-5 to TRBJ1-5; TRBD1 agrees at 8 bases. The CDR3 covers 15 residues. Germline CDR1 is SGHKS and CDR2 is YYEKEE (reference sequence). J gave up 10 bases and V 0 bases, and 9 bases lay outside the gene matches. CDR3 DNA: TGTGCCAGCAGCTTGGTCGGGACAGGCGGGATTCCCCAGCATTTT. Translating it yields CASSLVGTGGIPQHF.

The rearrangement uses TRBV11-3 and TRBJ2-2, with D possibly being TRBD1 (6 bases). Germline assignment: CDR1 SGHNT and CDR2 YENEEA. The CDR3 consists of 17 residues. V was cut by 5 bases and J by 4 bases, with 20 bases left in between. CDR3 bases: TGTGCCAGCAGCGTTAACAGGGATTTAGGTGCCACCGGGGAGCTGTTTTTT. Protein sequence: CASSVNRDLGATGELFF.

The chain carries TRBV4-2 and TRBJ2-1, with D perhaps matching TRBD1 or TRBD2 (5 bases each). CDR3 length: 16 residues. Per the germline V gene, CDR1 is LGHNA and CDR2 is YNFKEQ. V was shortened by 0 bases and J by 7 bases, with 16 bases between the two germline ends. The CDR3 loop reads CASSQDRSGRNNEQFF. Here the CDR3 DNA reads TGTGCCAGCAGCCAAGATAGATCGGGACGGAATAATGAGCAGTTCTTC.

V gene TRBV5-1 combines with J gene TRBJ2-7, with D perhaps matching TRBD1 (5 bases). Germline CDR1 SGHRS, CDR2 YFSETQ. This CDR3 has 12 amino acids. The V gene lost 2 bases and the J gene lost 6 bases, with 9 bases spanning the gap. The CDR3 loop is CASSFRGGEQYF. DNA for the CDR3: TGCGCCAGCAGCTTTAGGGGCGGCGAGCAGTACTTC.

V usage is TRBV5-1 and J usage is TRBJ1-3; tentatively, D is TRBD1 (6 bases). V lost 0 bases, J lost 7 bases, and 14 bases lay in between. The CDR3 totals 15 residues. The V gene's germline CDR1 is SGHRS and CDR2 YFSETQ. The CDR3 loop reads CASSLGAGDGNTIYF. The DNA of the CDR3 is TGCGCCAGCAGCTTGGGGGCAGGGGACGGCAACACCATATATTTT.

The chain joins TRBV11-2 to TRBJ1-1, with a possible D match to TRBD1 (6 bases). Per the germline V gene, CDR1 is SGHAT and CDR2 is FQNNGV. CDR3 length: 13 residues. Trimming cost V 4 bases and J 8 bases, with 14 bases left between them. The CDR3 nucleotides read TGTGCCAGCAGCTATACAGGGACTGGGGAAGCTTTCTTT. This sequence encodes CASSYTGTGEAFF. The full variable domain, in which reference TRBV11-2 and TRBJ1-1 provide the parts outside the CDR3, is EAGVAQSPRYKIIEKRQSVAFWCNPISGHATLYWYQQILGQGPKLLIQFQNNGVVDDSQLPKDRFSAERLKGVDSTLKIQPAKLEDSAVYLCASSYTGTGEAFFGQGTRLTVV.

This chain links TRBV11-2 with TRBJ1-2; D unclear. Germline CDR1 reads SGHAT; CDR2 reads FQNNGV. The V end lost 0 bases, the J end lost 0 bases, and 8 bases lay between the germline ends. The CDR3 has 15 residues. This chain's CDR3 is CASSLDRVSNYGYTF. The CDR3, as DNA: TGTGCCAGCAGCTTAGATCGGGTGTCTAACTATGGCTACACCTTC. Full variable domain (rest looked up from reference TRBV11-2 and TRBJ1-2): EAGVAQSPRYKIIEKRQSVAFWCNPISGHATLYWYQQILGQGPKLLIQFQNNGVVDDSQLPKDRFSAERLKGVDSTLKIQPAKLEDSAVYLCASSLDRVSNYGYTFGSGTRLTVV.

The chain combines TRBV9 with TRBJ2-1; the D gene is possibly TRBD2 (6 bases). V was cut by 0 bases and J by 4 bases, with 11 bases left in between. The CDR3 contains 15 residues. The V gene's germline CDR1 is SGDLS and CDR2 YYNGEE. The CDR3 bases are TGTGCCAGCAGCGTAGGGCGGGGTCTATACAATGAGCAGTTCTTC. Translation gives CASSVGRGLYNEQFF.

The genes are TRBV6-1 and TRBJ1-2, with D maybe TRBD1 (6 bases). The CDR3 has 16 residues. The ends were cut back, 2 bases at V and 4 bases at J, with 17 bases in the middle. Germline CDR1 and CDR2: MNHNS and SASEGT. The CDR3 loop is CASSEPRTATRYGYTF. CDR3 DNA: TGTGCCAGCAGTGAACCTAGGACAGCAACACGCTATGGCTACACCTTC.

The chain is built from TRBV27 and TRBJ1-5; possible D gene TRBD1, 6 bases. CDR1 is MNHEY, CDR2 SMNVEV, per germline (reference sequence). The V gene lost 6 bases and the J gene lost 6 bases, with 18 bases spanning the gap. CDR3 length equals 15 residues. CDR3 DNA sequence: TGTGCCAGCAGCCTTAGGGGGGCCAGGGGTCAGCCCCAGCATTTT. It codes for CASSLRGARGQPQHF.

A single count supports this clone. The CDR3 here is CAWRSGRRNTEAFF. The CDR3 region has the DNA TGTGCCTGGAGGTCGGGACGGAGAAACACTGAAGCTTTCTTT. The gene calls are TRBV30 and TRBJ1-1, with D perhaps TRBD1 (5 bases). The CDR3 totals 14 residues. The V end lost 3 bases, the J end lost 2 bases, and 13 bases lay between the germline ends. CDR1 is GTSNPN and CDR2 is SVGIG in the germline V gene (reference sequence).

This sequence joins TRBV4-1 and TRBJ2-2; TRBD2 aligns across 8 bases. The CDR3 has 17 amino acids. Germline trimming cut 0 bases from V and 5 bases from J; bases unmatched to any gene: 8. Germline values: CDR1 MGHRA, CDR2 YSYEKL. CDR3 sequence (DNA): TGCGCCAGCAGCCAAGAGGGGAATAGCGGGAAAACCGGGGAGCTGTTTTTT. Amino acid sequence: CASSQEGNSGKTGELFF.

V usage is TRBV6-2 or TRBV6-3 and J usage is TRBJ1-5, with 10 bases lining up with TRBD1. The CDR3 is made up of 16 amino acids. J lost 3 bases, V lost 2 bases, and 4 bases had no gene match. Germline CDR1 reads MNHEY; CDR2 reads SVGEGT. CDR3 amino acids: CASSYGGTGANQPQHF. CDR3 nucleotide sequence: TGTGCCAGCAGTTACGGAGGGACAGGGGCCAATCAGCCCCAGCATTTT.

This clone was seen just once. The rearrangement links TRBV19 to TRBJ1-2, with 7 nucleotides matching TRBD1. This CDR3 contains 13 residues. Germline values: CDR1 LNHDA, CDR2 SQIVND (reference sequence). V shed 7 bases, J shed 5 bases, and the junction held 7 bases outside the gene matches. CDR3 in DNA: TGTGCCAGTATAGCTCCGGGACAGTATGGCTACACCTTC. This gives the protein CASIAPGQYGYTF.

The chain recombines TRBV30 with TRBJ1-6; D gene ambiguous. CDR3 length: 15 amino acids. Germline V gives CDR1 GTSNPN, CDR2 SVGIG (reference sequence). V lost 4 bases and J 6 bases, leaving 16 bases between the germline ends. CDR3 sequence: CAWTRYGGINSPLHF. The CDR3 bases are TGTGCCTGGACTCGGTACGGAGGGATTAATTCACCCCTCCACTTT.

The chain uses TRBV24-1 and TRBJ2-7; D call uncertain. The germline gives CDR1 KGHDR, CDR2 SFDVKD. Trimming took off 4 bases at V and 6 bases at J, with 24 bases between the two ends. The CDR3 extends over 17 amino acids. CDR3 protein: CATSDPFSRMLGFEQYF. CDR3 in DNA: TGTGCCACCAGTGACCCCTTCTCACGGATGTTAGGCTTCGAGCAGTACTTC.

This clone occurred once. The chain couples TRBV6-2 or TRBV6-3 to TRBJ1-1; D is undetermined. The V end lost 4 bases, the J end lost 1 base, and 13 bases lay between the germline ends. The CDR3 runs to 15 residues. Per the germline V gene, CDR1 is MNHEY and CDR2 is SVGEGT. For the CDR3, the DNA is TGTGCCAGCAGTTTGTATTCTAACAGGAACACTGAAGCTTTCTTT. Its translation is CASSLYSNRNTEAFF.

V is TRBV7-2 and J is TRBJ2-1; D not certain. Germline V CDR1 and CDR2: SGHTA, FQGNSA. The CDR3 is 13 residues long. V was clipped by 4 bases and J by 8 bases, with 12 bases between them. The CDR3 here is CASSSTPSYEQFF. The CDR3, as DNA: TGTGCCAGCAGCTCAACGCCAAGCTATGAGCAGTTCTTC.

The rearrangement uses TRBV7-9 and TRBJ1-1; D is undetermined. There are 13 residues in the CDR3. Germline CDR1 and CDR2: SEHNR and FQNEAQ (reference sequence). Trimming cost V 4 bases and J 11 bases, with 17 bases left between them. CDR3 loop: CASSYLVGKAAFF. The CDR3, as DNA: TGTGCCAGCAGCTACCTCGTCGGGAAGGCGGCTTTCTTT.

The chain joins TRBV4-2 to TRBJ2-2, with 9 bases fitting TRBD2. V dropped 1 base and J dropped 3; count of bases not matched to a gene: 3. Germline V gene sequence: CDR1 LGHNA, CDR2 YNFKEQ. The CDR3 sequence is 16 residues long. CDR3 sequence reads: CASSQGPSGDTGELFF. CDR3 in DNA: TGTGCCAGCAGCCAAGGACCTAGCGGGGACACCGGGGAGCTGTTTTTT.

This chain links TRBV2 with TRBJ1-1, with TRBD1 matching 7 bases. The CDR3 spans 15 residues. With 1 base clipped from V and 4 bases from J, the junction kept 6 bases outside the gene matches. Germline V gives CDR1 SNHLY, CDR2 FYNNEI. CDR3 coding DNA: TGTGCCAGCAGTGAAGAGAGGGGGCAGGGCACTGAAGCTTTCTTT. This translates into CASSEERGQGTEAFF. The full variable domain, completed using reference TRBV2 and TRBJ1-1, is EPEVTQTPSHQVTQMGQEVILRCVPISNHLYFYWYRQILGQKVEFLVSFYNNEISEKSEIFDDQFSVERPDGSNFTLKIRSTKLEDSAMYFCASSEERGQGTEAFFGQGTRLTVV.